This T cell receptor (beta chain) was observed in a study of human T cells and chemical hapten exposure. Study conclusions and caveats: Counts of TCRs expanded at PT1 correlated positively with patch test score.

Germline loops: CDR1 SGHDT, CDR2 YYEEEE. The CDR3 totals 16 residues. J gave up 6 bases and V 3 bases, and 10 bases lay outside the gene matches. MiXCR, run by TCRdb on the RACE reads, gives a single entry per CDR3 protein. The table shows about 120,000 distinct CDR3 sequences, with around 13% occurring only once. Time point meaning: patch test 1, 2 weeks after DPC sensitization. Treatment of the sample: therapeutic diphenylcyclopropenone sensitization with weekly scalp DPC. This clonotype was observed at least ten times. The target antigen is unknown. This chain connects TRBV5-6 to TRBJ1-5; 9 nucleotides agree with TRBD1. Specimen: whole blood, collected in connection with sensitization to the hapten diphenylcyclopropenone (DPC). This TCR was recovered from a man between 18 and 35 years old with alopecia areata. Some clones in this sample may be carry-over from other donors' samples. CDR3 bases: TGTGCCAGCAGCTCGCCGGGACAGGGAAGGAGTCAGCCCCAGCATTTT. Encoded protein: CASSSPGQGRSQPQHF.